This T cell receptor (beta chain) comes out of a study of OX40 agonist ivuxolimab in advanced cancers. Repertoires were generated with immunoSEQ multiplex PCR, while TCRdb's copy carries only in-frame clones and drops some. Of under 75,000 clones listed, more than 75% are singletons. V lost 3 bases and J 4 bases, leaving 6 bases between the germline ends. Per the germline V gene, CDR1 is LNHNV and CDR2 is YYDKDF (reference sequence). This CDR3 comprises 13 residues. The starting material was CD4+ or CD8+ T cells sorted from blood, obtained in a trial of the OX40 agonist ivuxolimab. The clonotype comes from an adult with an advanced solid tumor such as melanoma, head and neck, liver or kidney cancer. V is TRBV15 and J is TRBJ1-4; D might be TRBD1 (6 bases). Written as DNA, the CDR3 is TGTGCCACCAGCAGGGACAGTAATGAAAAACTGTTTTTT. Encoded protein: CATSRDSNEKLFF.